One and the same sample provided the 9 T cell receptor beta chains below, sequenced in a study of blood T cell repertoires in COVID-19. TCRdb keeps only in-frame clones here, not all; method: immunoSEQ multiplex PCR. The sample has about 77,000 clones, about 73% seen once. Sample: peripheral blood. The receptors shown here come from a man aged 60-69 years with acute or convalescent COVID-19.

CDR3: CASSSTGYTEAFF. CDR3 sequence (DNA): TGTGCCAGCAGCAGTACAGGGTACACTGAAGCTTTCTTT. The J gene is TRBJ1-1, the V gene TRBV7-8, with D perhaps matching TRBD1 (6 bases). The CDR3 has 13 residues. The V end lost 5 bases, the J end lost 3 bases, and 10 bases lay between the germline ends. Germline values: CDR1 SGHVS, CDR2 FQNEAQ.

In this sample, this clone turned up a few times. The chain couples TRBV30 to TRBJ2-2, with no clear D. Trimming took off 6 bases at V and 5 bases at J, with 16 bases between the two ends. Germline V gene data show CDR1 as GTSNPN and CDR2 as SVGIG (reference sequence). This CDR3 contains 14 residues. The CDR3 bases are TGTGCCTGTAGATACACAGACCTTACCGGGGAGCTGTTTTTT. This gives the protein CACRYTDLTGELFF. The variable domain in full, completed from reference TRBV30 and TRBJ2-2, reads SQTIHQWPATLVQPVGSPLSLECTVEGTSNPNLYWYRQAAGRGLQLLFYSVGIGQISSEVPQNLSASRPQDRQFILSSKKLLLSDSGFYLCACRYTDLTGELFFGEGSRLTVL.

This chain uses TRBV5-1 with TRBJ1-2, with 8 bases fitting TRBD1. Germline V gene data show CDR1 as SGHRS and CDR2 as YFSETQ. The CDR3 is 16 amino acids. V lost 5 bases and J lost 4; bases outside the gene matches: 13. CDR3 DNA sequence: TGCGCCAGCAGGCTGCCGGGACAGGCACAAATCTATGGCTACACCTTC. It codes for CASRLPGQAQIYGYTF.

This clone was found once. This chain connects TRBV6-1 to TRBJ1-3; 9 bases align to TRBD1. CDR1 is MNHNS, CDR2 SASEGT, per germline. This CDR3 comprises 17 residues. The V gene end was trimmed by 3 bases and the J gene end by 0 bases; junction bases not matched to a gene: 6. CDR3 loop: CASSDGDRAISGNTIYF. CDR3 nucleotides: TGTGCCAGCAGTGACGGGGACAGGGCGATCTCTGGAAACACCATATATTTT.

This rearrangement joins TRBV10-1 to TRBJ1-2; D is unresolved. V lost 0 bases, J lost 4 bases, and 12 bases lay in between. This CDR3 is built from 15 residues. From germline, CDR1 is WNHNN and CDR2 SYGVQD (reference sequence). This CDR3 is CASSESKAGTYGYTF. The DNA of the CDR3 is TGCGCCAGCAGTGAGTCGAAAGCAGGAACCTATGGCTACACCTTC.

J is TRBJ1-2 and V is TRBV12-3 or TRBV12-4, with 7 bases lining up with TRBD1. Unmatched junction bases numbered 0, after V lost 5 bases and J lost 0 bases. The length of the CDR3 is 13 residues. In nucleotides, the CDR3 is TGTGCCAGCAGTACAGGGGCTAACTATGGCTACACCTTC. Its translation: CASSTGANYGYTF.

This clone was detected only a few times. CDR3 residues: CASSLMTGQETQYF. The CDR3 DNA sequence: TGTGCCAGCAGCTTAATGACAGGACAAGAGACCCAGTACTTC. The J gene is TRBJ2-5, the V gene TRBV11-1; the D gene is possibly TRBD1 (6 bases). V was pared by 2 bases and J by 2 bases, with 9 bases between. CDR1 SGHAT and CDR2 FQDESV come from the germline V gene (reference sequence). The CDR3 contains 14 residues.

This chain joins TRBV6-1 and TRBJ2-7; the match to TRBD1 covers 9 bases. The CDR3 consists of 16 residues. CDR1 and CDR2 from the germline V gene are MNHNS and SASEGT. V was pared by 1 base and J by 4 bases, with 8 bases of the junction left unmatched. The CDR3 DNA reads TGTGCCAGCAGTGAAGAGGACAGGGGACTTACTTACGAGCAGTACTTC. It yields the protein CASSEEDRGLTYEQYF.

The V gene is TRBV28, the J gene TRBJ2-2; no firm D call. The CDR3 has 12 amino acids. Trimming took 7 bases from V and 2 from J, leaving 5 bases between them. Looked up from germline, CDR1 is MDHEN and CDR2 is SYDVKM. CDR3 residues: CASTGNTGELFF. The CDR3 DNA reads TGTGCCAGCACAGGAAACACCGGGGAGCTGTTTTTT.